This paragraph reports one T cell receptor beta chain. The sample originates from a study of blood T cell repertoires in COVID-19. Method: immunoSEQ multiplex PCR; TCRdb's copy keeps in-frame clones and lacks some. Of tens of thousands of clones listed, about 88% are singletons. Per the germline V gene, CDR1 is SGDLS and CDR2 is YYNGEE. The CDR3 covers 15 residues. The ends were cut back, 7 bases at V and 0 bases at J, with 14 bases in the middle. The TCR originated in a man aged 65-85 years with acute or convalescent COVID-19. The chain couples TRBV9 to TRBJ1-3; D remains unclear. The specimen was peripheral blood. CDR3 sequence: CASARQASSGNTIYF. DNA of the CDR3: TGTGCCAGCGCCCGGCAGGCAAGCTCTGGAAACACCATATATTTT.